The following is a T cell receptor (beta chain) sequence with its context. Germline values: CDR1 KGHSH, CDR2 LQKENI. The CDR3 spans 14 residues. Trimming shortened V by 3 bases and J by 7 bases, and 12 bases separated the two germline ends. This record belongs to a study of cytomegalovirus exposure and HLA in healthy donors. 13 Jbeta primers and 60 Vbeta primers were used for the PCR. Data came from immunoSEQ multiplex PCR; TCRdb stores just in-frame clones and leaves some out. The table has about 200,000 clones, more than 70% seen once. The rearrangement uses TRBV18 and TRBJ1-4; D not certain. Sequenced input: PBMCs. This clonotype was obtained from a man aged 40-55 years in good health and CMV-seropositive. CDR3 bases: TGTGCCAGCTCACCGGCCCCAGGCGCTGAAAAACTGTTTTTT. The encoded protein is CASSPAPGAEKLFF.